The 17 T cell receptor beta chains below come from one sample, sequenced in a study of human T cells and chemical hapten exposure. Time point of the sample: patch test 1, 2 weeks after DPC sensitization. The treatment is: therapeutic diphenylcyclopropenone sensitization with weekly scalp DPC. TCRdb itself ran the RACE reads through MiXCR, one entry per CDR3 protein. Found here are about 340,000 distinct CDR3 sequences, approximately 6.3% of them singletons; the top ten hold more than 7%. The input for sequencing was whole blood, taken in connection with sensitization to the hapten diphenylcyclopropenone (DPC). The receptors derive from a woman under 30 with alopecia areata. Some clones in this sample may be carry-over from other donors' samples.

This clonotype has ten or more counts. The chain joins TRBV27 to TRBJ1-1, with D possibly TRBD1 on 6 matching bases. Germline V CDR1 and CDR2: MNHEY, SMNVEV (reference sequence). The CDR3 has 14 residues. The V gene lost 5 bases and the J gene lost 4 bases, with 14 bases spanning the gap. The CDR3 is CASSRRGSGTEAFF. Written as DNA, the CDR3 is TGTGCCAGCAGTCGCAGGGGTAGCGGCACTGAAGCTTTCTTT.

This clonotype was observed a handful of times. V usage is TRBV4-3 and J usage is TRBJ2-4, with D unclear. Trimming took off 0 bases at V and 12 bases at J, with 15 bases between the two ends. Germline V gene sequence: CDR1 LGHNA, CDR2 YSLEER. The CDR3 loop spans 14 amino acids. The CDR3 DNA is TGCGCCAGCAGCCAAGATAGGCAGGCCAGTAATCAGTACTTC. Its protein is CASSQDRQASNQYF.

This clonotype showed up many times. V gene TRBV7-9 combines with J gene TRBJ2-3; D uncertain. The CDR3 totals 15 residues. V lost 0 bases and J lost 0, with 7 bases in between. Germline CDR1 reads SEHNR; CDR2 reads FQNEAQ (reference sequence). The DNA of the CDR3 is TGTGCCAGCAGCTTAGCGCTAGTGAGCACAGATACGCAGTATTTT. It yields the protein CASSLALVSTDTQYF.

The CDR3 DNA sequence: TGTGCCAGCAGCATGGGGGCGGACACAGATACGCAGTATTTT. Encoded protein: CASSMGADTDTQYF. The chain links TRBV5-5 to TRBJ2-3; weak D call: TRBD1 (6 bases). The CDR3 is made up of 14 amino acids. Trimming took 4 bases from V and 2 from J, leaving 11 bases between them. Germline V gene sequence: CDR1 SGHKS, CDR2 YYEKEE (reference sequence).

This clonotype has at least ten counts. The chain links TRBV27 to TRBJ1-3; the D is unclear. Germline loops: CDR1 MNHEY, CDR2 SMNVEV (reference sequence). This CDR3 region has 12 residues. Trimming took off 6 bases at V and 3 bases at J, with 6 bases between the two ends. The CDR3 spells CASRSNGNTIYF. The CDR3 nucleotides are TGTGCCAGCAGGTCAAATGGAAACACCATATATTTT.

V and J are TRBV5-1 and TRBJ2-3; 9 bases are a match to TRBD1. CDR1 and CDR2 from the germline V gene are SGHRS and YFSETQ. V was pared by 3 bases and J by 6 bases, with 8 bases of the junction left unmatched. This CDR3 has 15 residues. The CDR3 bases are TGCGCCAGCAGCTACGGGACAGGGAGCTCGGATACGCAGTATTTT. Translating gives CASSYGTGSSDTQYF.

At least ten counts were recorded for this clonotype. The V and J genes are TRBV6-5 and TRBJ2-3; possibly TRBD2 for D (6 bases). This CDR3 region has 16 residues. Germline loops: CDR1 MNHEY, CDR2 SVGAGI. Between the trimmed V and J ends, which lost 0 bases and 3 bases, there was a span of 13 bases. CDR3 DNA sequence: TGTGCCAGCAGTTACTCGGCGGGGTTTGGTACAGATACGCAGTATTTT. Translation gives CASSYSAGFGTDTQYF.

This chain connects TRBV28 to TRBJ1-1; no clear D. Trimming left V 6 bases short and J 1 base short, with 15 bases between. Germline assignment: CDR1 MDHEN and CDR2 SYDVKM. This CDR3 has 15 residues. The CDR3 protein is CASRKTVGSNTEAFF. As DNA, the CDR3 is TGTGCCAGCAGAAAAACCGTCGGGTCGAACACTGAAGCTTTCTTT.

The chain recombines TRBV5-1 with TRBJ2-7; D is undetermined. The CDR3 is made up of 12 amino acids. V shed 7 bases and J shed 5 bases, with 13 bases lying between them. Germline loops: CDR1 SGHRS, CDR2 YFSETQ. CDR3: CASRSLGDEQYF. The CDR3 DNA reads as TGCGCCAGCCGGTCCCTAGGAGACGAGCAGTACTTC.

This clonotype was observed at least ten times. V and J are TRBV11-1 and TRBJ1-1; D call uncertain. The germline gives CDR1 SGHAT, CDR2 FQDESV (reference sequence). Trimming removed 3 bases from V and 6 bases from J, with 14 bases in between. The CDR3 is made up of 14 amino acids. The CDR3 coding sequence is TGTGCCAGCAGCTTCCCCCCCGGGTCGTCTGAAGCTTTCTTT. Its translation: CASSFPPGSSEAFF.

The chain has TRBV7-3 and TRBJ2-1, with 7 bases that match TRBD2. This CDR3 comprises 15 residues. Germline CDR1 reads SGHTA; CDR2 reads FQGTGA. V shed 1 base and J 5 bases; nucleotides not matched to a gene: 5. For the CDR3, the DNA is TGTGCCAGCAGCTTAAAGCGGGGCGGGGACAATGAGCAGTTCTTC. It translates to CASSLKRGGDNEQFF.

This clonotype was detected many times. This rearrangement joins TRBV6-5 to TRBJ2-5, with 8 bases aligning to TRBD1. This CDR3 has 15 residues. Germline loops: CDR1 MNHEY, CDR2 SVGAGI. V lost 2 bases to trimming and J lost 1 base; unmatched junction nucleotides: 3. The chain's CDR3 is CASSYGTGFQETQYF. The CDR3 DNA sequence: TGTGCCAGCAGTTACGGGACAGGATTCCAAGAGACCCAGTACTTC.

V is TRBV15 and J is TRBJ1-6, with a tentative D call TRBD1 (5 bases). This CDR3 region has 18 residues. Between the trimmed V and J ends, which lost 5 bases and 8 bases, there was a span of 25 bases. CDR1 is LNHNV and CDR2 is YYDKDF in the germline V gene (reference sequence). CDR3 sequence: CATSGPWDLGPFDSPLHF. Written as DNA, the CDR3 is TGTGCCACCAGCGGCCCCTGGGACCTCGGGCCGTTTGATTCACCCCTCCACTTT.

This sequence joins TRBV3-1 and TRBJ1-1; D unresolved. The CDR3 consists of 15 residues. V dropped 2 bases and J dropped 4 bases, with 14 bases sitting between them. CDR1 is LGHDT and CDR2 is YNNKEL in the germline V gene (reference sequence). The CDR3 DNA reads TGTGCCAGCAGCCAAAGTCTCGTCGCCGGCACTGAAGCTTTCTTT. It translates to CASSQSLVAGTEAFF.

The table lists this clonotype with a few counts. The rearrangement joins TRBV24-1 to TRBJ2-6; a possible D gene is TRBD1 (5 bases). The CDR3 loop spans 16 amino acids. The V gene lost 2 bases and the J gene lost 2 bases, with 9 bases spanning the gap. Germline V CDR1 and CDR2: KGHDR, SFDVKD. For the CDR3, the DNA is TGTGCCACCAGTGATTACCCAGGGACTGGGGCCAACGTCCTGACTTTC. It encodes CATSDYPGTGANVLTF.

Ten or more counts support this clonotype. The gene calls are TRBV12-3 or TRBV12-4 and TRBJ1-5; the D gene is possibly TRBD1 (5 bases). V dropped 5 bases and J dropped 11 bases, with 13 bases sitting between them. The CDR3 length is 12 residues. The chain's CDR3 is CASSQLTETQHF. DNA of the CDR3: TGTGCCAGCAGTCAATTGACAGAGACCCAGCATTTT.

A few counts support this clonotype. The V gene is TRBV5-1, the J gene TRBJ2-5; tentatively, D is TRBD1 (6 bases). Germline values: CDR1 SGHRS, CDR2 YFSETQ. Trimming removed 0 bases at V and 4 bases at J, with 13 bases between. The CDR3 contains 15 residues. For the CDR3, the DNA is TGCGCCAGCAGCTTGGACCCAGGGGCGGCAGAGACCCAGTACTTC. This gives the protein CASSLDPGAAETQYF. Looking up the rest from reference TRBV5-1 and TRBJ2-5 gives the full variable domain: KAGVTQTPRYLIKTRGQQVTLSCSPISGHRSVSWYQQTPGQGLQFLFEYFSETQRNKGNFPGRFSGRQFSNSRSEMNVSTLELGDSALYLCASSLDPGAAETQYFGPGTRLLVL.